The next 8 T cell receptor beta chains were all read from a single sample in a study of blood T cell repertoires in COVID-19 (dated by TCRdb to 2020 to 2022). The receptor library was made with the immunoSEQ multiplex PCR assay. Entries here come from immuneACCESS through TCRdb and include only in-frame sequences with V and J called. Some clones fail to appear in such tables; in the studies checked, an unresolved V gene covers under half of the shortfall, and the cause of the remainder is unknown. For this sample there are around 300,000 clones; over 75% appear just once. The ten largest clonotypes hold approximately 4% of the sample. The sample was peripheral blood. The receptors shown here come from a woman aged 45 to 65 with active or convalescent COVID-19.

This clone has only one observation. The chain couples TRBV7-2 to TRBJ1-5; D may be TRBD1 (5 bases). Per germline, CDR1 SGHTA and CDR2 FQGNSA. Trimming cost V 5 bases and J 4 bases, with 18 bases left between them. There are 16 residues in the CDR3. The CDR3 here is CASSPYPGFGNQPQHF. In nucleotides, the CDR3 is TGTGCCAGCAGCCCATACCCAGGGTTTGGGAATCAGCCCCAGCATTTT.

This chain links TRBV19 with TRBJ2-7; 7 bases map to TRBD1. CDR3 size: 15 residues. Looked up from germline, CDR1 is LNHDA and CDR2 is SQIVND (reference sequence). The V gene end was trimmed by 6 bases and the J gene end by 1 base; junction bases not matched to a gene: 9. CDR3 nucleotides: TGTGCCAGTAGCCAAAGACAGGGTCGTTCCTACGAGCAGTACTTC. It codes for CASSQRQGRSYEQYF.

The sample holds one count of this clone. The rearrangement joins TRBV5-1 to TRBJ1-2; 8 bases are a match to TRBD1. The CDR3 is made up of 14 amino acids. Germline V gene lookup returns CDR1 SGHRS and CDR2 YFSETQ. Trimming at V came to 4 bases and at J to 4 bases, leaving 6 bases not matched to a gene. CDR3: CASSVGQAVYGYTF. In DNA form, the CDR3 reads TGCGCCAGCAGCGTGGGACAGGCGGTCTATGGCTACACCTTC.

This CDR3 reads CASSEGQGYYEQYF. Here the CDR3 DNA reads TGTGCCAGCAGTGAAGGACAGGGCTATTACGAGCAGTACTTC. J is TRBJ2-7 and V is TRBV2, with 7 bases aligning to TRBD1. V gave up 1 base and J gave up 4 bases; unmatched junction bases: 4. CDR3 length: 14 residues. Germline lookup yields CDR1 SNHLY and CDR2 FYNNEI.

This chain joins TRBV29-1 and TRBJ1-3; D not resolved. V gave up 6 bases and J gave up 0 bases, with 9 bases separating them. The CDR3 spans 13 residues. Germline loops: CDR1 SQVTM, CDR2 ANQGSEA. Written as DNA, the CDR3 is TGCAGCGTAAACAGCTACTCTGGAAACACCATATATTTT. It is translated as CSVNSYSGNTIYF.

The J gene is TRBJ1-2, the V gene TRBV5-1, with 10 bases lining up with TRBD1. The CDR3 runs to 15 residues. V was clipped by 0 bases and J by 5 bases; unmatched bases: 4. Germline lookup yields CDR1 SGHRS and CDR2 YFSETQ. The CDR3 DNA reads TGCGCCAGCAGCTTGGCGGGGGGACAGGGGTATGGCTACACCTTC. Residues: CASSLAGGQGYGYTF.

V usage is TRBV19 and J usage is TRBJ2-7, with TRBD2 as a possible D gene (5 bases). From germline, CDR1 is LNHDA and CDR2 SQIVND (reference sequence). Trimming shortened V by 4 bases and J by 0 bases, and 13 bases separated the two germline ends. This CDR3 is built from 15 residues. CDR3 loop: CASSTSGMSSYEQYF. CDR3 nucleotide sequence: TGTGCCAGTAGTACCAGCGGAATGAGCTCCTACGAGCAGTACTTC.

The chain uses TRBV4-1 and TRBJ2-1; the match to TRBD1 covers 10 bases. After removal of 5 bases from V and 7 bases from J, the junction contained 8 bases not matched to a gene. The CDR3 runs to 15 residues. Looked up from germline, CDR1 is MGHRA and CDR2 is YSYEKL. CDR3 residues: CASSYPRDRGNEQFF. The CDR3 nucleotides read TGCGCCAGCAGCTATCCCCGGGACAGGGGAAATGAGCAGTTCTTC.